The T cell receptor beta chain under discussion was sequenced for a study of vaccination effects on CD4 cells after COVID-19. Findings and limits, study-wide: Newly vaccine-induced clones made up most of the convalescents' post-vaccine spike-reactive clones. There was marked clonal contraction among infection- and vaccine-induced clones late after vaccination.

Data came from immunoSEQ multiplex PCR; TCRdb stores just in-frame clones and leaves some out. Here the sample spans 40,000 to 55,000 clones, approximately 81% being singletons. This CDR3 is 17 amino acids long. The germline gives CDR1 SGDLS, CDR2 YYNGEE. The J segment lost 4 bases and the V segment lost 2 bases, leaving 12 bases of the junction unmatched. Once cultured for 10 days, the cells underwent separation to obtain CD4+ T cells. SARS-CoV-2 infection was confirmed by PCR in the person between March and December 2020. Half of the medium was exchanged for IL-2 medium on both days 3 and 7. To note about this clone: As yet, its antigen is unknown.

The TCR comes from a human donor who had a prior SARS-CoV-2 infection. V is TRBV9 and J is TRBJ2-5, with 9 bases fitting TRBD2. The source was CD4+ T cells from PBMCs cultured without peptide, collected before COVID-19 vaccination. The DNA of the CDR3 is TGTGCCAGCAGCGTTGGGACTAGCCTGGTGGTTTCAGAGACCCAGTACTTC. It yields the protein CASSVGTSLVVSETQYF.